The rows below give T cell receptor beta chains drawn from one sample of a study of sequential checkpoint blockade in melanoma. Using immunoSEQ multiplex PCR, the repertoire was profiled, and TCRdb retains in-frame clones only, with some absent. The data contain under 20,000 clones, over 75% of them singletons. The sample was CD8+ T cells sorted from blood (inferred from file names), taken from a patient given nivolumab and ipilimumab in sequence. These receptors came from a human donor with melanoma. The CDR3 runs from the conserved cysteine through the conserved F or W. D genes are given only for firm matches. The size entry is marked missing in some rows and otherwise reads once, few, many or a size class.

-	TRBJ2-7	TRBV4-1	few	TGCGCCAGCAGCCAAGAGGGCAGCTACGAGCAGTACTTC	CASSQEGSYEQYF
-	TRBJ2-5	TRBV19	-	TGTGCCAGTAGCCGGATTCGTTCCGAGGAGCCCCAAGAGACCCAGTACTTC	CASSRIRSEEPQETQYF
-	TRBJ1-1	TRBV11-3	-	TGTGCCAGCAGCTTCCCCCTTTTAGGCAGGGCGAACACTGAAGCTTTCTTT	CASSFPLLGRANTEAFF
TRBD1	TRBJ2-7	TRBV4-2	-	TGTGCCAGCAGCTTGCCGGGACAGGGGGGTGAGCAGTACTTC	CASSLPGQGGEQYF
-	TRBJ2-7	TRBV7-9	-	TGTGCCAGCAGCTCCGATAATAGCGATTGGTGGGAGCAGTACTTC	CASSSDNSDWWEQYF
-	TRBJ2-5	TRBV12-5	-	TGTGCCAGTGGTTTGGTCAACCTGCATCCGACAGGACAACAAGAGACCCAGTACTTC	CASGLVNLHPTGQQETQYF
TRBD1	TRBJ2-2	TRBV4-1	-	TGCGCCAGCAGCCAAGGGACAGGGGTCAGGGAGCTGTTTTTT	CASSQGTGVRELFF
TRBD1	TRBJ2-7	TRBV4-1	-	TGCGCCAGCAGCCAAGAGGACAGGCCCTCCTACGAGCAGTACTTC	CASSQEDRPSYEQYF
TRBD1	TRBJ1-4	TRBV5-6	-	TGTGCCAGCAGCAGGCGGGACAGGGGCGCTTCACGGTATGAAAAACTGTTTTTT	CASSRRDRGASRYEKLFF
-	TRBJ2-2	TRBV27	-	TGTGCCAGCAGTACAGGGTACACCGGGGAGCTGTTTTTT	CASSTGYTGELFF
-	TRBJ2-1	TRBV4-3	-	TGCGCCAGCAGCCAAGATAGCGAGCGGACCACCTACAATGAGCAGTTCTTC	CASSQDSERTTYNEQFF
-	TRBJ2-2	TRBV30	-	TGTGCCTGGGGGGGGACGGGCTCCACCGGGGAGCTGTTTTTT	CAWGGTGSTGELFF
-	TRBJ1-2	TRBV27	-	TGTGCCAGCAGTTTAAGGCAGGGGTATCACTATGGCTACACCTTC	CASSLRQGYHYGYTF
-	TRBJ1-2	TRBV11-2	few	TGTGCCAGCAGCTTAGATGTGGTGCCCGGTGGCTATGGCTACACCTTC	CASSLDVVPGGYGYTF
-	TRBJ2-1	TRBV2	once	TGTGCCAGCTCACTAACCGGAGCCTACAATGAGCAGTTCTTC	CASSLTGAYNEQFF
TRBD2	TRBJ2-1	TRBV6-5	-	TGTGCCAGCTCAGGCGGGGGGACCTACAATGAGCAGTTCTTC	CASSGGGTYNEQFF
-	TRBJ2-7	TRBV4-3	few	TGCGCCAGCAGCCAAGCAGGGGCGAACTACGAGCAGTACTTC	CASSQAGANYEQYF
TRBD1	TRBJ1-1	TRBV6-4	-	TGTGCCAGCAGTGAAACAGGGGTTACTGAAGCTTTCTTT	CASSETGVTEAFF
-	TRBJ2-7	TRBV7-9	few	TGTGCCAGCAGCTTAGTAGAGAGATCCTACGAGCAGTACTTC	CASSLVERSYEQYF
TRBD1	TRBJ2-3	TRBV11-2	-	TGTGCCAGCAGCTTTAATACAGGGGCAGATACGCAGTATTTT	CASSFNTGADTQYF
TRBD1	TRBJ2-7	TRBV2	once	TGTGCCTGTACGTTCGGGACAGTCTCCTACGAGCAGTACTTC	CACTFGTVSYEQYF
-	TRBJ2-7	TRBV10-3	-	TGTGCCATCAGTGGGGCCATCTCCTACGAGCAGTACTTC	CAISGAISYEQYF
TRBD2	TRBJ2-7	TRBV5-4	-	TGTGCCAGCAGCATGGGCTACGCGGGAGAGAGCGAGCAGTACTTC	CASSMGYAGESEQYF
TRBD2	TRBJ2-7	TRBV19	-	TGTGCCAGTAGCATCCCGGGACTAGCTTCCGAGCAGTACTTC	CASSIPGLASEQYF
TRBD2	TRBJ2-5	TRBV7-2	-	TGTGCCAGCAGCTGGCCGGGGGGGGAGACCCAGTACTTC	CASSWPGGETQYF
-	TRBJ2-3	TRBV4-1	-	TGCGCCAGCAGCCAAGATTTGACAGGGAGGAGCACAGATACGCAGTATTTT	CASSQDLTGRSTDTQYF
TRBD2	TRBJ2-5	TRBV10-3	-	TGTGCCATCGCTAGCGGGATGGGAGAGACCCAGTACTTC	CAIASGMGETQYF
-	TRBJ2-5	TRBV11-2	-	TGTGCCAGCAGCTCCCCCGGCAGCAGGGAAGAGACCCAGTACTTC	CASSSPGSREETQYF
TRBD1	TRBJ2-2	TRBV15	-	TGTGCCACCAGCCGGACAGGGAACACCGGGGAGCTGTTTTTT	CATSRTGNTGELFF
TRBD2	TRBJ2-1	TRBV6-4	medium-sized	TGTGCCAGCAGTGACTCTACTAGCGGGGATTCCAATGAGCAGTTCTTC	CASSDSTSGDSNEQFF
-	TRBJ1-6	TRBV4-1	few	TGCGCCAGCAGCCAAGAGGGACAAGAATCTTCACCCCTCCACTTT	CASSQEGQESSPLHF
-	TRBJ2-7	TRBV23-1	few	TGCGCCAGCAGTCTCCGACAGAGATCCTACGAGCAGTACTTC	CASSLRQRSYEQYF
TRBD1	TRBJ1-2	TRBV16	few	TGTGCCAGCAGCCAGCCGGACAGGGGGGAGGCTAACTATGGCTACACCTTC	CASSQPDRGEANYGYTF
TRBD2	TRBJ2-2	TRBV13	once	TGTGCCAGCTTAAGAGGGGCGCGGGAGGACACCGGGGAGCTGTTTTTT	CASLRGAREDTGELFF
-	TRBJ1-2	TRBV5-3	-	TGTGCCAGAAGGGAGGACAGCTATGGCTACACCTTC	CARREDSYGYTF
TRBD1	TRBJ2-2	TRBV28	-	TGTGCCAGCAGTTTAGAGTGGCAGGGGGCGGGTATCGCGGAGCTGTTTTTT	CASSLEWQGAGIAELFF
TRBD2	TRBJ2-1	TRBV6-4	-	TGTGCCAGCAGTGACGAGGATAGCGGGAGCAATGAGCAGTTCTTC	CASSDEDSGSNEQFF
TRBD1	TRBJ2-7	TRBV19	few	TGTGCCAGTAGGGACAGGGACTACGAGCAGTACTTC	CASRDRDYEQYF
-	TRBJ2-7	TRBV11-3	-	TGTGCCAGCAGCTTTTCAGAATTGGCTCTCTACGAGCAGTACTTC	CASSFSELALYEQYF
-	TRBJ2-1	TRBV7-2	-	TGTGCCAGCAGCTTAGCCCGCGGGGGCGTATACAATGAGCAGTTCTTC	CASSLARGGVYNEQFF
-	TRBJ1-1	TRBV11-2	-	TGTGCCAGCAGCTTTGGACTGATTGAAGCTTTCTTT	CASSFGLIEAFF
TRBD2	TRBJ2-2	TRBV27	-	TGTGCCAGCAGTTCTGGGACTATCATTCCCGGGGAGCTGTTTTTT	CASSSGTIIPGELFF
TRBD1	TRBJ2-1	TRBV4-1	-	TGCGCCAGCAGCCTAACGACAGGGTCGAGCTCCTACAATGAGCAGTTCTTC	CASSLTTGSSSYNEQFF
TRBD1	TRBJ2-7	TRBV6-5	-	TGTGCCAGCAGCCACCAGGGGGTGTGGGAGCAGTACTTC	CASSHQGVWEQYF